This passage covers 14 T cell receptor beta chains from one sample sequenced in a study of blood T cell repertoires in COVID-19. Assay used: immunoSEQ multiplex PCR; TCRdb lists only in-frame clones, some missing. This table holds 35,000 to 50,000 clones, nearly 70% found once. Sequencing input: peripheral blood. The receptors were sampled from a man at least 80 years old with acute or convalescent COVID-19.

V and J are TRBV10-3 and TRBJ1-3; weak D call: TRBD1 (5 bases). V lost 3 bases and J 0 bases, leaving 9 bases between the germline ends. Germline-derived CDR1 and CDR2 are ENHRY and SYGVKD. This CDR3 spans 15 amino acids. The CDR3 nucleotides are TGTGCCATCAGTGACGGGGGAAACTCTGGAAACACCATATATTTT. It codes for CAISDGGNSGNTIYF.

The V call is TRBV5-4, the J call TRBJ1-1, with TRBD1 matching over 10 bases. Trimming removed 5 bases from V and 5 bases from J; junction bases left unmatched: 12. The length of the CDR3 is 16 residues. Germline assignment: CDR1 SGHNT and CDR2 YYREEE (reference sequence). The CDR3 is CASRFQSGTGATEAFF. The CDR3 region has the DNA TGTGCCAGCAGATTCCAAAGTGGGACAGGGGCTACTGAAGCTTTCTTT.

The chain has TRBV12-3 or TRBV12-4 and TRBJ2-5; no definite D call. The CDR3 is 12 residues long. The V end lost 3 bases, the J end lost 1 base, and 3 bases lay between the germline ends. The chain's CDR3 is CASSFVQETQYF. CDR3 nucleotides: TGTGCCAGCAGTTTCGTCCAAGAGACCCAGTACTTC.

This CDR3 is CASSLSRGGITGELFF. CDR3 DNA: TGTGCCAGCAGTTTATCGAGGGGGGGGATCACCGGGGAGCTGTTTTTT. V usage is TRBV27 and J usage is TRBJ2-2, with TRBD2 as a possible D gene (7 bases). The germline V gene has CDR1 MNHEY and CDR2 SMNVEV (reference sequence). CDR3 length: 16 amino acids. The V and J ends lost 0 bases and 4 bases respectively, with 12 bases between them.

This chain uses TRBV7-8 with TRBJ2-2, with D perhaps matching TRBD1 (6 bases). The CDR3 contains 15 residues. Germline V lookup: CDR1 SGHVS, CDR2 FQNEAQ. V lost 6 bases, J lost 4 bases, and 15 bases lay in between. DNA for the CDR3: TGTGCCAGCAGTAAGAACACACAGGGCACCGGGGAGCTGTTTTTT. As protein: CASSKNTQGTGELFF.

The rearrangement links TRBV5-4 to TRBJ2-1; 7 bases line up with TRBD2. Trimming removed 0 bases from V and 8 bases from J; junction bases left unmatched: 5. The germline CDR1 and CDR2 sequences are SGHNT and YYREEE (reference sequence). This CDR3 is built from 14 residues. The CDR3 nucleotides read TGTGCCAGCAGCTTGGAGTTCGGGGGGTATGAGCAGTTCTTC. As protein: CASSLEFGGYEQFF.

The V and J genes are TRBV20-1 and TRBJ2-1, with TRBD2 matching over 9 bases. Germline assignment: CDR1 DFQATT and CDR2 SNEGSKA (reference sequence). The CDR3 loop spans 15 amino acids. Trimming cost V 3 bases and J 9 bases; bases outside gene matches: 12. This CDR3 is CSASPGAGGPGEQFF. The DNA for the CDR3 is TGCAGTGCTAGTCCCGGGGCGGGAGGGCCCGGTGAGCAGTTCTTC.

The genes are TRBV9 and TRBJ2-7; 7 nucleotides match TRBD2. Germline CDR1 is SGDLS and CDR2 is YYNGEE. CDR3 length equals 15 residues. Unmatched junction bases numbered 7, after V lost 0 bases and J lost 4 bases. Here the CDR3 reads CASSVGSSGVYEQYF. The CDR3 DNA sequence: TGTGCCAGCAGCGTAGGTTCAAGCGGGGTATACGAGCAGTACTTC.

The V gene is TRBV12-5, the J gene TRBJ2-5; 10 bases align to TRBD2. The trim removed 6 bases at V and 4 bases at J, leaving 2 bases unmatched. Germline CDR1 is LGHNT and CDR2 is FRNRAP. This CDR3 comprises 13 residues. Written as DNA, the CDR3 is TGTGCTAGTGGGCGACTAGCGGGAGAGACCCAGTACTTC. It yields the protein CASGRLAGETQYF.

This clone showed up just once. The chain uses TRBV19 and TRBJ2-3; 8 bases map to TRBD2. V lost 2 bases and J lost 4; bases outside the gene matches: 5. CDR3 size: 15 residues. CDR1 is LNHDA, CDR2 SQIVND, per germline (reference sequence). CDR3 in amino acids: CASSIRAGGPDTQYF. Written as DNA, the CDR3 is TGTGCCAGTAGTATAAGGGCGGGGGGCCCAGATACGCAGTATTTT.

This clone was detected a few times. CDR3 coding DNA: TGTGCCAGCAGCCCCCCCATCGGGGAGCAGTACTTC. This gives the protein CASSPPIGEQYF. V usage is TRBV6-2 or TRBV6-3 and J usage is TRBJ2-7; D gene uncertain. The CDR3 runs to 12 residues. CDR1 MNHEY and CDR2 SVGEGT come from the germline V gene. Trimming took off 6 bases at V and 7 bases at J, with 13 bases between the two ends.

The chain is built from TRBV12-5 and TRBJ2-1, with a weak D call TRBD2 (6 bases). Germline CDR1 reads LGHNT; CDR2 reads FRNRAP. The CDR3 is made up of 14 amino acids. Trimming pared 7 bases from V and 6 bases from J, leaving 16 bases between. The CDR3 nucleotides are TGTGCTAGTGCCGCTGAACTAGCCGGCAATGAGCAGTTCTTC. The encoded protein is CASAAELAGNEQFF.

The CDR3 is CATGTPSDNYGYTF. As DNA, the CDR3 is TGTGCCACCGGGACACCTTCAGACAACTATGGCTACACCTTC. The gene calls are TRBV21-1 and TRBJ1-2; the table calls TRBD1, which could not be checked here. TRBV21-1 is a pseudogene. The CDR3 loop spans 14 amino acids.

The CDR3 sequence is CAWSAGQSTYGYTF. CDR3 in DNA: TGTGCCTGGAGTGCTGGACAGTCTACCTATGGCTACACCTTC. The chain has TRBV30 and TRBJ1-2, with a weak D call TRBD1 (6 bases). The germline V and J ends were trimmed by 1 base and 4 bases, with 13 bases remaining between them. The CDR3 sequence is 14 residues long. Looked up from germline, CDR1 is GTSNPN and CDR2 is SVGIG (reference sequence).